There are a few counts of the clone carrying this T cell receptor beta chain. The record originates from a study of blood T cell repertoires in COVID-19. Study-wide context: Samples of COVID-19 (acute and convalescent) were obtained from the United States, Italy and Spain. The cDNA or gDNA used as material had been derived from T cells, B-cell-depleted T cells, or PBMCs.

Under the authors' procedure: Counts of nucleated cells, estimated from reference gene primer amplification, were obtained. Method: immunoSEQ multiplex PCR; TCRdb's copy keeps in-frame clones and lacks some. V and J calls and clone size are those listed in that table; D and trimming were worked out from the DNA. The table lists about 160,000 clones, around 84% of them singletons, with roughly 20% in the top ten. Trimming left V 1 base short and J 6 bases short, with 8 bases between. From germline, CDR1 is SGHDT and CDR2 YYEEEE. The length of the CDR3 is 12 residues. The TCR sequence derives from a woman aged 80 or over with acute or convalescent COVID-19. This sequence joins TRBV5-6 and TRBJ2-7; perhaps TRBD2 as D (6 bases). The material sequenced was peripheral blood. CDR3 nucleotides: TGTGCCAGCAGCTTGTCGGGGGTCGAGCAGTACTTC. Amino acids: CASSLSGVEQYF.